These 25 T cell receptor beta chains were all obtained from the same sample, sequenced in a study of T cells after yellow fever vaccination. TCRdb ran MiXCR on the 5' RACE reads and lists one entry per CDR3 protein. The sample holds nearly 550,000 distinct CDR3 sequences, about 19% seen once. The sequences come from PBMCs, collected 15 days after the yellow fever booster vaccination. These receptors all come from a man aged 30-40 years who received the YFV17D yellow fever vaccine.

This clonotype came up many times. This CDR3 reads CASSLGRSGANVLTF. Here the CDR3 DNA reads TGTGCCAGCAGCTTAGGTAGATCTGGGGCCAACGTCCTGACTTTC. The chain is built from TRBV7-2 and TRBJ2-6; D ambiguous. CDR1 SGHTA and CDR2 FQGNSA come from the germline V gene. Trimming cost V 1 base and J 1 base, with 5 bases left between them. The CDR3 is 15 amino acids.

This clonotype has ten or more counts. This chain links TRBV12-3 or TRBV12-4 with TRBJ2-5; D ambiguous. Trimming cost V 3 bases and J 0 bases, with 5 bases left between them. CDR3 size: 13 residues. The CDR3 nucleotides are TGTGCCAGCAGTTTTTCCGACCAAGAGACCCAGTACTTC. This translates into CASSFSDQETQYF.

The V and J genes are TRBV4-2 and TRBJ2-7, with D perhaps TRBD1 or TRBD2 (5 bases each). The CDR3 covers 13 residues. Trimming pared 3 bases from V and 5 bases from J, leaving 11 bases between. Germline V CDR1 and CDR2: LGHNA, YNFKEQ. CDR3 nucleotides: TGTGCCAGCAGCCAGCGCCGAGGGGACGAGCAGTACTTC. Protein: CASSQRRGDEQYF.

This chain connects TRBV18 to TRBJ1-2; D may be TRBD1 (5 bases). Germline assignment: CDR1 KGHSH and CDR2 LQKENI. The length of the CDR3 is 14 residues. Trimming removed 2 bases from V and 3 bases from J, with 10 bases in between. DNA for the CDR3: TGTGCCAGCTCACCAAACAGGCAGCACTATGGCTACACCTTC. Translating it yields CASSPNRQHYGYTF. The full variable domain, with the rest looked up from reference TRBV18 and TRBJ1-2, is NAGVMQNPRHLVRRRGQEARLRCSPMKGHSHVYWYRQLPEEGLKFMVYLQKENIIDESGMPKERFSAEFPKEGPSILRIQQVVRGDSAAYFCASSPNRQHYGYTFGSGTRLTVV.

The chain carries TRBV12-3 or TRBV12-4 and TRBJ1-5, with D possibly TRBD1 on 5 matching bases. Trimming took off 6 bases at V and 6 bases at J, with 12 bases between the two ends. The CDR3 contains 13 residues. The CDR3 is CASSSRGIQPQHF. The CDR3 DNA is TGTGCCAGCAGCTCAAGGGGAATTCAGCCCCAGCATTTT.

This clonotype appeared a few times. The chain employs TRBV20-1 and TRBJ2-5, with D unclear. The length of the CDR3 is 12 residues. The V gene lost 0 bases and the J gene lost 8 bases, with 10 bases spanning the gap. Germline lookup yields CDR1 DFQATT and CDR2 SNEGSKA (reference sequence). CDR3 in amino acids: CSARDSGPTQYF. CDR3 bases: TGCAGTGCTAGAGATTCTGGCCCTACCCAGTACTTC.

The V gene is TRBV7-9, the J gene TRBJ1-6, with D uncertain. Trimming shortened V by 1 base and J by 10 bases, and 14 bases separated the two germline ends. Germline V CDR1 and CDR2: SEHNR, FQNEAQ (reference sequence). This CDR3 is 15 amino acids long. The CDR3 DNA is TGTGCCAGCAGCTTAGATTTCGGAATGGGGTCACCCCTCCACTTT. Amino acid sequence: CASSLDFGMGSPLHF. The full variable domain, in which reference TRBV7-9 and TRBJ1-6 provide the parts outside the CDR3, is DTGVSQNPRHKITKRGQNVTFRCDPISEHNRLYWYRQTLGQGPEFLTYFQNEAQLEKSRLLSDRFSAERPKGSFSTLEIQRTEQGDSAMYLCASSLDFGMGSPLHFGNGTRLTVT.

The chain couples TRBV12-3 or TRBV12-4 to TRBJ2-1, with 12 bases that match TRBD2. V was pared by 7 bases and J by 16 bases, with 11 bases of the junction left unmatched. The CDR3 runs to 13 residues. Here the CDR3 DNA reads TGTGCCAGCACACCCCGAAGGACTAGCGGGATTTTCTTC. Translated, it gives CASTPRRTSGIFF.

This clonotype was detected a few times. The chain combines TRBV6-5 with TRBJ2-1, with 7 bases matching TRBD2. The J segment lost 8 bases and the V segment lost 4 bases, leaving 8 bases of the junction unmatched. Germline lookup yields CDR1 MNHEY and CDR2 SVGAGI. The CDR3 loop spans 14 amino acids. Written as DNA, the CDR3 is TGTGCCAGCAGTTCCCCCGGACTAGTCGATGAGCAGTTCTTC. Its translation: CASSSPGLVDEQFF.

This clonotype was recorded a few times. The genes are TRBV7-2 and TRBJ2-2; TRBD2 aligns across 7 bases. The V gene's germline CDR1 is SGHTA and CDR2 FQGNSA. J lost 0 bases, V lost 5 bases, and 3 bases had no gene match. The CDR3 totals 15 residues. The CDR3: CASSTGLSNTGELFF. In DNA form, the CDR3 reads TGTGCCAGCAGCACGGGACTATCGAACACCGGGGAGCTGTTTTTT.

This chain joins TRBV20-1 and TRBJ2-3, with 12 bases that match TRBD2. The CDR3 consists of 15 residues. Germline assignment: CDR1 DFQATT and CDR2 SNEGSKA (reference sequence). The trim removed 3 bases at V and 5 bases at J, leaving 6 bases unmatched. The CDR3 protein is CSARWTSGKVDTQYF. As DNA, the CDR3 is TGCAGTGCTAGGTGGACTAGCGGGAAGGTAGATACGCAGTATTTT.

The chain links TRBV12-3 or TRBV12-4 to TRBJ2-3; 11 bases are a match to TRBD1. V lost 0 bases, J lost 3 bases, and 2 bases stayed unmatched. The CDR3 loop spans 16 amino acids. The CDR3 region is CASSLAGTGGTDTQYF. CDR3 coding DNA: TGTGCCAGCAGTTTAGCTGGGACAGGGGGAACAGATACGCAGTATTTT.

This clonotype was counted only a few times. The rearrangement joins TRBV11-2 to TRBJ2-7, with TRBD2 matching 10 bases. Trimming removed 0 bases from V and 4 bases from J; junction bases left unmatched: 6. CDR3 size: 16 residues. Germline V gene data show CDR1 as SGHAT and CDR2 as FQNNGV. This chain's CDR3 is CASSLDGSSGSYEQYF. CDR3 DNA: TGTGCCAGCAGCTTAGATGGGTCTAGCGGGAGTTACGAGCAGTACTTC.

This chain joins TRBV7-2 and TRBJ1-6; TRBD1 might be the D (5 bases). Looked up from germline, CDR1 is SGHTA and CDR2 is FQGNSA. CDR3 length equals 14 residues. Trimming cost V 6 bases and J 12 bases, with 18 bases left between them. CDR3 bases: TGTGCCAGCAGTCTAACAAGGGGATCGAAACCCCTCCACTTT. Residues: CASSLTRGSKPLHF.

This clonotype appeared a few times. The V call is TRBV6-2 or TRBV6-3, the J call TRBJ2-1; the match to TRBD2 covers 7 bases. Germline CDR1 and CDR2: MNHEY and SVGEGT. The junction had 10 bases not matched to a gene; V was cut back by 0 bases and J by 2 bases. The CDR3 is 18 amino acids. The CDR3 region has the DNA TGTGCCAGCAGTTACTCGGTTGGTGGGAGGGCCACCTACAATGAGCAGTTCTTC. This encodes CASSYSVGGRATYNEQFF.

This clonotype was seen repeatedly, ten times or more. The chain couples TRBV3-1 to TRBJ2-1, with D maybe TRBD1 (6 bases). The germline V gene encodes CDR1 LGHDT and CDR2 YNNKEL (reference sequence). This CDR3 is built from 13 residues. The ends were cut back, 6 bases at V and 4 bases at J, with 10 bases in the middle. CDR3 nucleotides: TGTGCCAGCAGACAGGGCCTATACAATGAGCAGTTCTTC. This codes for CASRQGLYNEQFF.

This clonotype was found a few times. V usage is TRBV5-1 and J usage is TRBJ2-1; D remains ambiguous. CDR3 length equals 12 residues. The V and J ends lost 7 bases and 5 bases respectively, with 10 bases between them. The germline V gene encodes CDR1 SGHRS and CDR2 YFSETQ. The CDR3 here is CASARDDNEQFF. The CDR3 DNA reads TGCGCCAGCGCTAGGGATGACAATGAGCAGTTCTTC.

This chain joins TRBV28 and TRBJ2-3; D remains unclear. CDR3 length: 13 residues. Trimming removed 5 bases at V and 11 bases at J, with 17 bases between. The germline V gene has CDR1 MDHEN and CDR2 SYDVKM. DNA for the CDR3: TGTGCCAGCAGTCTACCAGACCTACTCTGGCAGTATTTT. It translates to CASSLPDLLWQYF.

The chain combines TRBV27 with TRBJ2-1; D may be TRBD2 (5 bases). The DNA end favors TRBJ2-7, so the J call may be wrong. This CDR3 comprises 14 residues. The V gene's germline CDR1 is MNHEY and CDR2 SMNVEV (reference sequence). The CDR3 bases are TGTGCCAGCAGCGGAGGAGCCTCGTACAATGAGCAGTACTTC. This encodes CASSGGASYNEQYF.

This rearrangement joins TRBV12-3 or TRBV12-4 to TRBJ2-7; possibly TRBD1 for D (5 bases). V lost 2 bases and J 2 bases, leaving 19 bases between the germline ends. There are 17 residues in the CDR3. This CDR3 is CASSLPGKQRLTYEQYF. In nucleotides, the CDR3 is TGTGCCAGCAGTTTACCAGGGAAACAGAGACTGACCTACGAGCAGTACTTC.

This clonotype was observed a handful of times. The rearrangement uses TRBV7-2 and TRBJ2-1; D remains unclear. CDR3 length: 13 amino acids. Looked up from germline, CDR1 is SGHTA and CDR2 is FQGNSA. V lost 5 bases to trimming and J lost 6 bases, with 11 bases between them. The CDR3 DNA is TGTGCCAGCAGCGCCCACCGCACCAATGAGCAGTTCTTC. This gives the protein CASSAHRTNEQFF. Supplemented by reference TRBV7-2 and TRBJ2-1, the full variable domain reads GAGVSQSPSNKVTEKGKDVELRCDPISGHTALYWYRQSLGQGLEFLIYFQGNSAPDKSGLPSDRFSAERTGGSVSTLTIQRTQQEDSAVYLCASSAHRTNEQFFGPGTRLTVL.

The chain combines TRBV27 with TRBJ2-7, with D perhaps TRBD1 or TRBD2 (5 bases each). The CDR3 loop spans 13 amino acids. Germline V gene data show CDR1 as MNHEY and CDR2 as SMNVEV (reference sequence). The ends were cut back, 9 bases at V and 2 bases at J, with 14 bases in the middle. The CDR3, as DNA: TGTGCCAGTACCGGGACGGGAACCTACGAGCAGTACTTC. This translates into CASTGTGTYEQYF.

This chain joins TRBV4-2 and TRBJ2-1, with 10 bases fitting TRBD2. CDR3 length: 16 amino acids. J lost 9 bases, V lost 0 bases, and 8 bases had no gene match. Germline assignment: CDR1 LGHNA and CDR2 YNFKEQ. This CDR3 is CASSQDTAGGGGEQFF. In DNA, the CDR3 is TGTGCCAGCAGCCAAGATACAGCGGGAGGGGGAGGTGAGCAGTTCTTC.

This clonotype was counted between two and nine times. The CDR3 region has the DNA TGTGCCAGCACCGCTGGATCCGGGGGGTATGAGCAGTTCTTC. It encodes CASTAGSGGYEQFF. This chain connects TRBV27 to TRBJ2-1, with TRBD2 identical over 7 bases. The CDR3 has 14 amino acids. Germline CDR1 is MNHEY and CDR2 is SMNVEV (reference sequence). V lost 7 bases, J lost 8 bases, and 11 bases stayed unmatched.

This clonotype was counted a few times. The chain carries TRBV25-1 and TRBJ2-1, with no clear D. The V end lost 1 base, the J end lost 9 bases, and 7 bases lay between the germline ends. The CDR3 contains 12 residues. The germline CDR1 and CDR2 sequences are MGHDK and SYGVNS. The CDR3 DNA is TGTGCCAGCAGTGAATGGGGTAGTGAGCAGTTCTTC. This gives the protein CASSEWGSEQFF.